These 20 T cell receptor beta chains share one sample of origin, sequenced in a study of T cell responses to AZD1222 COVID-19 vaccine. The protocol was immunoSEQ multiplex PCR, while the TCRdb copy is restricted to in-frame clones and leaves out a portion. This table holds around 100,000 clones, about 92% found once. The source was peripheral blood, collected on day 0 of AZD1222 vaccination. These receptors came from an adult in good health.

The J gene is TRBJ2-2, the V gene TRBV10-1; the D call may be TRBD1 or TRBD2 (5 bases each). CDR1 WNHNN and CDR2 SYGVQD come from the germline V gene (reference sequence). Between the trimmed V and J ends, which lost 9 bases and 7 bases, there was a span of 27 bases. The CDR3 covers 17 residues. The CDR3 nucleotides are TGCGCCAGGATTAACGGCGGGCAGGGAGACGATTACGGGGAGCTGTTTTTT. It is translated as CARINGGQGDDYGELFF.

The rearrangement links TRBV10-3 to TRBJ1-5; D call uncertain. The CDR3 runs 15 residues. V dropped 2 bases and J dropped 6 bases, with 14 bases sitting between them. Germline loops: CDR1 ENHRY, CDR2 SYGVKD. The CDR3 bases are TGTGCCATCAGTGAGGACCGGGCAGGCCTTCAGCCCCAGCATTTT. Translating it yields CAISEDRAGLQPQHF.

This chain joins TRBV5-4 and TRBJ1-1; weak D call: TRBD1 (6 bases). This CDR3 has 15 amino acids. Germline V gene sequence: CDR1 SGHNT, CDR2 YYREEE (reference sequence). Trimming took 3 bases from V and 6 from J, leaving 18 bases between them. In DNA form, the CDR3 reads TGTGCCAGCAGCTCAAACAGGGCGCGGGCGTCTGAAGCTTTCTTT. Encoded protein: CASSSNRARASEAFF.

This chain joins TRBV11-3 and TRBJ2-5; 9 nucleotides match TRBD2. Germline V gene sequence: CDR1 SGHNT, CDR2 YENEEA. V was clipped by 8 bases and J by 1 base; unmatched bases: 8. CDR3 size: 15 residues. In DNA form, the CDR3 reads TGTGCCAGCTCCGTTAGCGGGGGCACCCAAGAGACCCAGTACTTC. It encodes CASSVSGGTQETQYF.

This sequence joins TRBV2 and TRBJ2-2; D may be TRBD1 or TRBD2 (5 bases each). Germline CDR1 reads SNHLY; CDR2 reads FYNNEI. The germline V and J ends were trimmed by 4 bases and 4 bases, with 13 bases remaining between them. This CDR3 has 15 residues. DNA of the CDR3: TGTGCCAGCAGTGCAGGTGGGGGATCCACCGGGGAGCTGTTTTTT. As protein: CASSAGGGSTGELFF.

The V gene is TRBV11-2, the J gene TRBJ2-3; D remains unclear. The germline CDR1 and CDR2 sequences are SGHAT and FQNNGV. V was trimmed by 3 bases and J by 0 bases, leaving 4 bases between them. This CDR3 is 13 amino acids long. The CDR3 reads CASSFASTDTQYF. In DNA, the CDR3 is TGTGCCAGCAGCTTCGCCAGCACAGATACGCAGTATTTT.

The V gene is TRBV6-5, the J gene TRBJ1-2; D may be TRBD1 (6 bases). This CDR3 is built from 15 residues. CDR1 is MNHEY, CDR2 SVGAGI, per germline. V shed 4 bases and J shed 7 bases, with 19 bases lying between them. CDR3 in amino acids: CASSSRQAHRTGYTF. DNA of the CDR3: TGTGCCAGCAGTTCTCGACAGGCCCACCGTACTGGCTACACCTTC.

V and J are TRBV30 and TRBJ1-1; D is undetermined. The CDR3 loop spans 13 amino acids. Germline-derived CDR1 and CDR2 are GTSNPN and SVGIG (reference sequence). V lost 5 bases to trimming and J lost 5 bases, with 15 bases between them. The CDR3 DNA reads as TGTGCCTGGGGCAATCGTGAGGGTACTGAAGCTTTCTTT. Translating gives CAWGNREGTEAFF.

V and J are TRBV13 and TRBJ2-1; 11 nucleotides agree with TRBD2. The CDR3 is made up of 17 amino acids. V shed 5 bases and J 5 bases; nucleotides not matched to a gene: 11. CDR1 and CDR2 (germline): PRHDT, FYEKMQ (reference sequence). CDR3 in DNA: TGTGCCAGCAGCCCGCCCCTCACTAGCGGGGGACACAATGAGCAGTTCTTC. Translated: CASSPPLTSGGHNEQFF.

The J gene is TRBJ2-1, the V gene TRBV29-1; the D is unclear. The CDR3 covers 13 residues. The germline V gene has CDR1 SQVTM and CDR2 ANQGSEA. V was shortened by 3 bases and J by 4 bases, with 10 bases between the two germline ends. This chain's CDR3 is CSVELDTYNEQFF. CDR3 in DNA: TGCAGCGTTGAGCTAGACACTTACAATGAGCAGTTCTTC.

This clone was seen only once. The chain recombines TRBV3-1 (or the pseudogene TRBV3-2) with TRBJ2-5, with 11 bases aligning to TRBD2. The CDR3 loop spans 18 amino acids. Germline lookup yields CDR1 LGHDT and CDR2 YNNKEL (reference sequence). Trimming cost V 1 base and J 0 bases; bases outside gene matches: 7. The CDR3 region is CASSQVSSGGPDQETQYF. CDR3 in DNA: TGTGCCAGCAGCCAAGTGTCTAGCGGGGGGCCCGACCAAGAGACCCAGTACTTC.

CDR3 region: CAGRDRLNTEAFF. CDR3 sequence (DNA): TGTGCCGGCCGGGACAGGCTTAACACTGAAGCTTTCTTT. This chain connects TRBV30 to TRBJ1-1; 8 positions agree with TRBD1. V trimming: 8 bases; J trimming: 2 bases; junction bases outside the gene matches: 7. Germline assignment: CDR1 GTSNPN and CDR2 SVGIG (reference sequence). The CDR3 is 13 residues long. Using reference TRBV30 and TRBJ1-1 for the parts outside the CDR3, the full variable domain is SQTIHQWPATLVQPVGSPLSLECTVEGTSNPNLYWYRQAAGRGLQLLFYSVGIGQISSEVPQNLSASRPQDRQFILSSKKLLLSDSGFYLCAGRDRLNTEAFFGQGTRLTVV.

J is TRBJ1-1 and V is TRBV18; TRBD1 is a possible D gene (6 bases). The germline CDR1 and CDR2 sequences are KGHSH and LQKENI. The ends were cut back, 3 bases at V and 2 bases at J, with 16 bases in the middle. This CDR3 spans 16 amino acids. CDR3 amino acids: CASSPVGGPTNTEAFF. DNA for the CDR3: TGTGCCAGCTCACCCGTGGGGGGGCCAACAAACACTGAAGCTTTCTTT.

The rearrangement links TRBV3-1 (or the pseudogene TRBV3-2) to TRBJ2-5; tentative D call: TRBD2 (5 bases). In germline, CDR1 is LGHDT, CDR2 YNNKEL (reference sequence). Between the trimmed V and J ends, which lost 3 bases and 5 bases, there was a span of 22 bases. The CDR3 sequence is 17 residues long. The CDR3 region has the DNA TGTGCCAGCAGCCAGGGAGCCTACTTGGAAGGGATGGAGACCCAGTACTTC. Translating it yields CASSQGAYLEGMETQYF.

This clone was recorded once. This chain uses TRBV6-5 with TRBJ1-2; D call uncertain. Germline values: CDR1 MNHEY, CDR2 SVGAGI. V shed 6 bases and J shed 0 bases, with 11 bases lying between them. The CDR3 length is 14 residues. CDR3: CASSKAMSNYGYTF. CDR3 nucleotide sequence: TGTGCCAGCAGCAAAGCCATGTCTAACTATGGCTACACCTTC.

This clone was counted a few times. This chain links TRBV4-1 with TRBJ2-2; a weak D match, TRBD1 (5 bases). CDR3 size: 14 residues. CDR1 and CDR2 (germline): MGHRA, YSYEKL. V was trimmed by 2 bases and J by 5 bases, leaving 9 bases between them. The CDR3 DNA reads TGCGCCAGCAGCCAAACAACAGGAACCGGGGAGCTGTTTTTT. Its translation is CASSQTTGTGELFF.

The rearrangement uses TRBV12-2 and TRBJ2-1; no DNA check was done on the table's D call, TRBD2. TRBV12-2 is a listed pseudogene. CDR3 size: 18 residues. CDR3 sequence (DNA): TGTGCAAGTCGCTTGCCGACTAGCGGGGGGCCGTCCTACAATGAGCAGTTCTTC. Protein: CASRLPTSGGPSYNEQFF.

Only one count was recorded for this clone. V gene TRBV24-1 combines with J gene TRBJ1-5; tentatively, D is TRBD1 (6 bases). The V gene's germline CDR1 is KGHDR and CDR2 SFDVKD. CDR3 length: 24 amino acids. Trimming pared 0 bases from V and 7 bases from J, leaving 39 bases between. This CDR3 reads CATSDLPGQLIDTRSTLKGQPQHF. The CDR3 bases are TGTGCCACCAGTGATTTGCCCGGACAGTTGATCGATACTAGATCGACTCTAAAAGGCCAGCCCCAGCATTTT.

The rearrangement links TRBV30 to TRBJ2-5; TRBD1 or TRBD2 may be the D gene (7 bases each). CDR1 and CDR2 from the germline V gene are GTSNPN and SVGIG (reference sequence). The CDR3 sequence is 12 residues long. The ends were cut back, 4 bases at V and 4 bases at J, with 10 bases in the middle. CDR3 coding DNA: TGTGCCTGGACAGGGGGGGGAGAGACCCAGTACTTC. Protein: CAWTGGGETQYF.

In DNA, the CDR3 is TGCGCCAGCAGTCGGGACAGGGGAAGGTATTTT. Translating it yields CASSRDRGRYF. The chain joins TRBV10-1 to TRBJ1-3, with TRBD1 matching 10 bases. The CDR3 extends over 11 amino acids. From germline, CDR1 is WNHNN and CDR2 SYGVQD (reference sequence). V lost 5 bases to trimming and J lost 16 bases; unmatched junction nucleotides: 5.